The rows below give T cell receptor beta chains drawn from one sample of a study of shared clonotypes between healthy human individuals. Profiled with immunoSEQ multiplex PCR; TCRdb holds only in-frame clones, not every one. The sample has 950,000 to 1,100,000 clones; 75% to 80% are singletons. The specimen was memory CD4+ T cells from PBMCs. These receptors were collected from a man aged 18 to 35 in good health. Some clones in this sample may be carry-over from other donors' samples. Both conserved end residues are trimmed from each CDR3. The D gene is left open where the match is weak.

j_call d_call v_call cdr3_aa
TRBJ2-3 . TRBV14 ASSQSASGTQY
TRBJ2-1 TRBD2 TRBV4-2 ASSQTSGRAWEQF
TRBJ1-5 . TRBV5-1 ASSLDGQPQH
TRBJ2-2 . TRBV5-4 ASSRDPPDTGELF
TRBJ1-3 . TRBV7-9 ASSLFGGAGGSGNTIY
TRBJ2-1 TRBD2 TRBV28 ASSFAVAGVDNEQF
TRBJ2-3 . TRBV27 ASSPGSDTQY
TRBJ1-4 TRBD1 TRBV6-1 ASSQKQGALEKLF
TRBJ2-2 . TRBV28 ASKDTGELF
. TRBD1 TRBV6-5 ASSPGTGDLEQY
TRBJ1-1 TRBD1 TRBV6-1 ASSEVGGRTEAF
TRBJ1-5 . TRBV30 AWSGGGGVHNQPQH
TRBJ2-3 TRBD2 TRBV7-2 ASRLLAGVGDTQY
TRBJ2-2 TRBD2 TRBV27 ASRPLAGAVTGELF
TRBJ1-2 . TRBV6-1 ASKRDYGYT
TRBJ1-1 TRBD1 TRBV27 ASSSTGVAEAF
TRBJ1-1 . TRBV5-1 ASSPRQNTEAF
TRBJ1-5 . TRBV7-9 ASSLGAGKADQPQH
TRBJ2-1 . TRBV7-9 ASRYGTYNEQF
TRBJ2-1 . TRBV19 ASSIDQRRGNEQF
TRBJ2-3 . TRBV6-5 ASGTIYRTDTQY
TRBJ1-5 . TRBV6-5 ASSHYSLNQPQH
TRBJ2-1 TRBD2 TRBV28 ASSSAGGNNEQF
TRBJ2-5 . TRBV18 ASSPGSGRHEETQY
TRBJ2-5 . TRBV30 ACSGETQY
TRBJ2-1 . TRBV4-2 ASSQGGSREYRNEQF
TRBJ1-1 . TRBV27 ASSLEGTNTEAF
TRBJ2-1 TRBD2 TRBV5-1 ASSPANRGLAGGNEQF
TRBJ1-2 . TRBV5-5 ASSPGHPVYGYT
TRBJ1-2 . TRBV28 ASSFRGYGYT
TRBJ1-5 . TRBV4-1 ASSQDRKGDQPQH
TRBJ1-5 . TRBV7-2 ASSLAASQPQH
TRBJ2-2 TRBD2 TRBV13 ASSLVGWLAGAKNTGELF
TRBJ2-5 TRBD2 TRBV7-8 ASSPVPSGIETQY
TRBJ1-5 TRBD1 TRBV2 ASKGAGNQPQH
TRBJ2-1 . TRBV28 ASSEFVGSAYNEQF
TRBJ2-2 . TRBV2 ASSIQDGPGELF
TRBJ2-2 . TRBV9 ASSVDQPANTGELF
TRBJ2-7 . TRBV29-1 SVVGSSYEQY
TRBJ1-2 . TRBV30 AWTVGRGSDGYT
TRBJ1-6 . TRBV30 AWRRTTDNSPLH
TRBJ2-7 . TRBV9 ASSTGPLSSYEQY
TRBJ2-2 TRBD2 TRBV5-1 ASSLVLREGRLGELF
TRBJ1-5 . TRBV6-6 ASSDRSREEPQH
TRBJ1-3 . TRBV28 ASSASGGSGNTIY
TRBJ1-2 . TRBV14 ASTQRTQGDPSYGYT
TRBJ1-5 TRBD1 TRBV19 ASSWGGGGQPQH
TRBJ2-4 . TRBV18 ASSPPDGAKNIQY
TRBJ2-6 . TRBV9 ASSAGPGSGANVLT